This T cell receptor (beta chain) is drawn from a study of cytomegalovirus exposure and HLA in healthy donors (dated by TCRdb to about 2017). Background for the entire study: An earlier analysis of approximately 640 of the donors reported 250 to 300 Gb of sequence data and around 120 million unique TCR beta sequences from about 200 million T cells. An early release that covered fewer than 750 HLA-typed donors contained about 300 gigabases of sequencing data and tens of millions of unique TCR sequences. Of the roughly 400 genotyped donors, roughly 80% were placed in the genetic ancestry cluster associated with self-reported Caucasian donors. The study aimed to test whether signatures of past pathogen exposure could be identified by cataloging public T cell receptors. The T cell repertoires of several hundred subjects were profiled by immunosequencing and related to cytomegalovirus serostatus. In addition to the first cohort of roughly 700 subjects, a separate validation cohort of 120 different subjects was used. The study combined high-throughput TCR immunosequencing, statistical association of individual TCRs with disease status, and machine learning to predict cytomegalovirus infection status. To study patterns of TCR occurrence, a later analysis re-analyzed previously published TCR beta repertoires from around 700 donors and added high-resolution HLA genotyping. Rather than drawing on any new phenotypic data, the later analysis identified candidate immune exposures from TCR beta sequences and the way those sequences occurred across donors. To decide whether each TCR beta V gene segment behaved as functional or pseudogenic, an earlier analysis of some 570 of the donors relied on high-throughput TCR beta sequencing. Donor age, sex, ethnicity and CMV serostatus were compiled alongside the repertoire data. Genome-wide SNP genotypes for about 65% of the roughly 670 donors were used in a later genetic analysis, which treated that subset as a discovery cohort. All discovery cohort repertoires had been generated using a single sequencing platform. Class I and class II HLA loci were covered by the typing at four-digit resolution. The number of donors typed differed by locus, with roughly 620-630 for A, B, C, DRB1 and DQB1, roughly 520 for DQA1, 600 to 610 for DPA1, and under 490 for DPB1. Several DR-DQ haplotypes were handled as single units for association and clustering, since linkage in the cohort was strong. Among roughly 400 genotyped donors of the cohort, an average of around 250,000 unique TCR beta nucleotide sequences was sequenced per donor, of which about 18% were non-productive. Findings and caveats that apply to the study as a whole: Compared with the roughly 710-donor mean, donors in an Asian-associated ancestry cluster had fewer N-insertions in productive TCRs, according to a later genetic analysis. According to the authors, the approach could potentially be generalized to other disease states and immunological phenotypes. The only immune exposure information available for the cohort was CMV serostatus. Strong co-occurrence of HLA alleles, especially DR and DQ, made assigning TCR associations to individual alleles difficult. According to a later analysis, TCR association rates differed among HLA loci, with DRB1 alleles showing the most associated TCRs and HLA-C alleles showing the fewest. A cluster of highly shared sequence variants was judged likely to be a technical artifact of the sequencing pipeline. Roughly uniform sequencing depth across donors was assumed in presence/absence analyses, although this assumption may not hold. Most CMV-associated TCR beta chains appeared to be HLA-restricted in a later analysis, and the HLA associations seemed to be driven largely by CMV exposure. At a false discovery rate of 0.05, a later analysis linked approximately 18,000 TCR beta sequences to specific HLA alleles. This cohort had only TCR beta chains sequenced, and the lack of alpha or paired-chain data limited which features could be detected. An association between a missense DCLRE1C variant and V-gene and J-gene trimming of TCR beta chains was found in a later genetic analysis and replicated in an independent cohort. Correlated functional status among segregating V segments might be attributable to linkage disequilibrium, but an unknown experimental factor could not be ruled out. Because counts were too low, approximately 18 rarely observed V segments, including chromosome 9 orphons, were excluded from the earlier analysis of roughly 580 of the donors. The study gave a list of 150 to 200 TCR beta chains associated with cytomegalovirus. Most TCR sequences were seen in very few donors, while some public TCRs were found in many individuals. Three of the identified cytomegalovirus-associated TCR beta chains were confirmed in vitro to be specific for cytomegalovirus antigens. A further reported finding was that TCR beta sequences accurately predicted the HLA-A and HLA-B alleles for most subjects in the first cohort. Broadly in line with IMGT annotations, most TCR beta V segments showed up in productive rearrangements about 87% or about 30% of the time in an earlier analysis of 450 to 750 of the donors. The classifier was reported to diagnose cytomegalovirus status with high specificity and sensitivity in both the original cohort and the validation cohort. A later analysis found that HLA-associated TCR beta chains were more clonally expanded and had lower generation probabilities than equally common non-associated chains. Some IMGT-functional V segments, including TRBV6-2 and TRBV6-3, could not be told apart with the 87-base-pair reads, so those segments were excluded. A later analysis reported that several top co-occurrence clusters appeared linked to parvovirus B19, influenza, CMV and Epstein-Barr virus. Because HLA typing was unavailable for some donors at each locus, only the typed subset was used in association tests.

Comment on this clone: Its antigen is unknown. No base quality values were provided; no much bigger clone lies one nucleotide off.

The cysteine opens and the phenylalanine closes a CDR3 of 18 amino acids. Just CDR3 DNA is preserved here, 54 bases in frame from base 1. V loses 0 bases of germline sequence and J loses 0 bases, and the interval between the two ends is 18 bases. The germline V gene encodes CDR1 MGHRA and CDR2 YSYEKL. In total, 600 or so healthy bone marrow donors made up the cohort. At the time of sampling, all cohort members were nominally healthy, though unrecorded immune exposures were likely present. The donor was CMV seronegative and belonged to the group of 352 seronegative cohort members. A peripheral blood sample was provided by each donor, and peripheral blood mononuclear cells were used for TCR beta sequencing. The Qiagen DNeasy Blood Extraction Kit was used to extract genomic DNA from the blood cell samples. The library was built by means of the immunoSEQ multiplex PCR assay. For the multiplex PCR, a mixture combining 60 forward primers for TCR Vbeta segments and 13 reverse primers for TCR Jbeta segments was used. Amplification of the CDR3 region of rearranged TCR beta genes was performed with a multiplex PCR assay on genomic DNA. The amplified TCR beta libraries were sequenced on the Illumina HiSeq System as 87-base-pair reads. The authors processed their data as follows. A later analysis counted approximately 84 million unique TCR beta chains across the 650 to 800 repertoires, and roughly 11 million of these chains were shared by at least two donors. Raw reads were error-corrected and collapsed into unique sequences with a nearest-neighbor algorithm that merged closely related sequences to remove PCR and sequencing errors. To assign V, D and J gene segments, CDR3 sequences were aligned to IMGT reference sequences. For a sequence to be retained, a match of at least six nucleotides to both a V gene segment and a J gene segment was required. A rearrangement was called productive if the CDR3 had no stop codons and remained in frame with V and J, and every other rearrangement was called non-productive. CDR3 was defined according to IMGT convention as the region running from the second conserved V-encoded cysteine to the conserved J-encoded phenylalanine. Sequences without an unambiguous match to a single V gene segment were excluded from the earlier analysis of a few hundred of the donors. In an earlier analysis of 500 to 750 of the donors, V segments were called functional above 56.7% productive rearrangements and were called segregating when the between-donor standard deviation exceeded 5%. To diagnose cytomegalovirus status from the catalog of TCR beta chain sequences, a statistical classification framework was built. V and J gene assignment, in a later analysis, came from comparing TCR nucleotide sequences with IMGT/GENE-DB human TR gene sequences. Using the TCRdist pipeline, a later analysis assigned CDR3 sequences along with most-parsimonious VDJ recombination scenarios. In a later analysis, each TCR beta chain was defined by its CDR3 amino acid sequence together with its V-gene family, and reads without a unique V-gene family were excluded. A later analysis removed over 500 highly shared, low-generation-probability nucleotide sequences to deal with suspected cross-contamination and a sequencing artifact. In a later analysis, a clonal expansion index for each public chain was calculated from normalized within-repertoire ranks of inferred template counts. Generation probabilities in a later analysis came from a VDJ recombination model fitted to out-of-frame rearrangements, and those results were checked against IGoR. In a later analysis, TCR-TCR, TCR-HLA and TCR-CMV co-occurrence was scored with hypergeometric tests, and a repertoire-size bias correction was applied to TCR pairs. In a later analysis, false discovery rates were estimated by permuting HLA or CMV assignments 20 times. In a later analysis, co-occurring TCRs were grouped using DBSCAN, and TCRdist sequence similarity was added for clustering within HLA-allele-positive subsets. Repertoires with fewer than 30,000 or more than 120,000 public chains were left out of co-occurrence clustering, as were four to six repertoires with anomalous nucleotide sharing. TCRdb took over this immuneACCESS table, retaining in-frame rearrangements with V and J assigned. Such tables are incomplete; in checked studies, under half of the missing clones stem from an unresolved V gene, and the remainder is unexplained. The DNA gave D and trimming, while V, J and clone size come from that table. Present in this sample are some 190,000 clones, 85% to 90% of which were seen just once. In total, the top ten clones hold about 1.2% of the sample.

Sequenced: PBMCs. The receptor's source is a man aged 30 to 45 in good health and CMV-seronegative. The sequence joins TRBV4-1 to TRBJ2-7, and possibly TRBD2, on 6 matching bases. The CDR3 region: CASSQEGGSGALSYEQYF. The sequenced DNA is TGCGCCAGCAGCCAAGAGGGAGGCAGCGGTGCTCTCTCCTACGAGCAGTACTTC.